A selection of T cell receptor beta chains follows, all from one sample in a study of shared clonotypes between healthy human individuals. Libraries were prepared by immunoSEQ multiplex PCR; TCRdb keeps only in-frame clonotypes and omits some of them. The repertoire has over a million clones, roughly 96% of them found once; the top ten carry about 1.2%. The specimen sequenced was naive CD4+ T cells sorted from blood. Receptors originate from a man aged 25-45 years in good health. Each CDR3 is given with its conserved first and last residue. The D gene is left open where the match is weak. The size field is filled for only some rows; it gives once, few, many or a size class.

V gene: TRBV30; D gene: .; clone size: .; J gene: TRBJ1-1; CDR3 protein: CAWNEAFF; CDR3 DNA: TGTGCCTGGAACGAGGCTTTCTTT
V gene: TRBV5-1; D gene: .; clone size: .; J gene: TRBJ2-3; CDR3 protein: CASSFRRASTDTQYF; CDR3 DNA: TGCGCCAGCAGCTTCAGGCGGGCCAGCACAGATACGCAGTATTTT
V gene: TRBV21-1; D gene: .; clone size: .; J gene: TRBJ2-7; CDR3 protein: CASSKLRDSYEQYF; CDR3 DNA: TGTGCCAGCAGCAAACTGAGGGACTCCTACGAGCAGTACTTC
V gene: TRBV11-2; D gene: .; clone size: .; J gene: TRBJ2-2; CDR3 protein: CAFVGPGTGELFF; CDR3 DNA: TGTGCCTTCGTGGGCCCGGGCACCGGGGAGCTGTTTTTT
V gene: TRBV25-1; D gene: TRBD1; clone size: .; J gene: TRBJ2-5; CDR3 protein: CASSEPGTESLTQYF; CDR3 DNA: TGTGCCAGCAGTGAGCCCGGGACAGAGTCATTGACCCAGTACTTC
V gene: TRBV30; D gene: TRBD1; clone size: .; J gene: TRBJ1-3; CDR3 protein: CAWNRDRGLSSSGNTIYF; CDR3 DNA: TGTGCCTGGAATAGGGACAGGGGCCTTTCGAGCTCTGGAAACACCATATATTTT
V gene: TRBV5-6; D gene: .; clone size: once; J gene: TRBJ1-4; CDR3 protein: CASSLVATNEKLFF; CDR3 DNA: TGTGCCAGCAGCTTGGTTGCAACTAATGAAAAACTGTTTTTT
V gene: TRBV5-1; D gene: .; clone size: .; J gene: TRBJ1-1; CDR3 protein: CASSLTGQNTEAFF; CDR3 DNA: TGCGCCAGCAGCTTAACAGGGCAGAACACTGAAGCTTTCTTT
V gene: TRBV28; D gene: TRBD1; clone size: .; J gene: TRBJ1-1; CDR3 protein: CASCTGVRGDTEAFF; CDR3 DNA: TGTGCCAGCTGTACAGGGGTCCGGGGAGACACTGAAGCTTTCTTT
V gene: TRBV2; D gene: .; clone size: .; J gene: TRBJ2-7; CDR3 protein: CASSAENYEQYF; CDR3 DNA: TGTGCCAGCAGTGCTGAGAACTACGAGCAGTACTTC
V gene: TRBV5-4; D gene: .; clone size: .; J gene: TRBJ1-5; CDR3 protein: CASSSGPGVDQPQHF; CDR3 DNA: TGTGCCAGCAGCTCGGGACCTGGGGTGGATCAGCCCCAGCATTTT
V gene: TRBV7-2; D gene: TRBD2; clone size: .; J gene: TRBJ2-1; CDR3 protein: CASSRGLASSYNEQFF; CDR3 DNA: TGTGCCAGCAGCAGGGGACTAGCGAGCTCCTACAATGAGCAGTTCTTC
V gene: TRBV15; D gene: .; clone size: .; J gene: TRBJ2-6; CDR3 protein: CATSREGSSGANVLTF; CDR3 DNA: TGTGCCACCAGCAGAGAGGGGAGCTCTGGGGCCAACGTCCTGACTTTC
V gene: TRBV27; D gene: .; clone size: .; J gene: TRBJ2-2; CDR3 protein: CASRLFGGRTNTGELFF; CDR3 DNA: TGTGCCAGCAGGCTCTTTGGGGGGAGGACGAACACCGGGGAGCTGTTTTTT
V gene: TRBV28; D gene: .; clone size: .; J gene: TRBJ1-3; CDR3 protein: CASSVRGNTIYF; CDR3 DNA: TGTGCCAGCAGCGTCAGAGGAAACACCATATATTTT
V gene: TRBV2; D gene: TRBD2; clone size: .; J gene: TRBJ2-7; CDR3 protein: CASSKTRQALAGGVKQYF; CDR3 DNA: TGTGCCAGCAGCAAGACGCGCCAAGCCCTAGCGGGAGGCGTCAAGCAGTACTTC
V gene: TRBV9; D gene: TRBD1; clone size: .; J gene: TRBJ2-2; CDR3 protein: CASSAQGAVTGELFF; CDR3 DNA: TGTGCCAGCAGCGCACAGGGGGCGGTCACCGGGGAGCTGTTTTTT
V gene: TRBV2; D gene: TRBD1; clone size: .; J gene: TRBJ2-5; CDR3 protein: CASIEGGQKETQYF; CDR3 DNA: TGTGCCAGCATCGAAGGGGGACAGAAAGAGACCCAGTACTTC
V gene: TRBV11-3; D gene: TRBD2; clone size: .; J gene: TRBJ2-1; CDR3 protein: CASSPWTSGSYNEQFF; CDR3 DNA: TGTGCCAGCAGCCCCTGGACTAGCGGGTCTTACAATGAGCAGTTCTTC
V gene: TRBV7-3; D gene: .; clone size: .; J gene: TRBJ2-6; CDR3 protein: CASSPTGPGLAGANVLTF; CDR3 DNA: TGTGCCAGCAGCCCAACCGGTCCAGGGTTGGCGGGGGCCAACGTCCTGACTTTC
V gene: TRBV10-3; D gene: TRBD2; clone size: .; J gene: TRBJ2-7; CDR3 protein: CAITPRLAGNYEQYF; CDR3 DNA: TGTGCCATCACCCCCCGGCTAGCGGGGAACTACGAGCAGTACTTC
V gene: TRBV6-6; D gene: .; clone size: .; J gene: TRBJ1-4; CDR3 protein: CASTGRAGDGREKLFF; CDR3 DNA: TGTGCCAGCACCGGCCGGGCAGGGGACGGGCGCGAAAAACTGTTTTTT
V gene: TRBV7-8; D gene: TRBD1; clone size: once; J gene: TRBJ2-1; CDR3 protein: CASSQGTGGYNEQFF; CDR3 DNA: TGTGCCAGCAGCCAAGGGACAGGGGGGTACAATGAGCAGTTCTTC
V gene: TRBV7-9; D gene: .; clone size: .; J gene: TRBJ2-6; CDR3 protein: CASSLGPVSSGANVLTF; CDR3 DNA: TGTGCCAGCAGCTTAGGTCCAGTTAGCTCTGGGGCCAACGTCCTGACTTTC
V gene: TRBV7-2; D gene: TRBD2; clone size: .; J gene: TRBJ2-2; CDR3 protein: CASSRTSGRGGELFF; CDR3 DNA: TGTGCCAGCAGCCGCACTAGCGGGAGAGGCGGGGAGCTGTTTTTT
V gene: TRBV30; D gene: TRBD2; clone size: .; J gene: TRBJ2-1; CDR3 protein: CAWSVQGSGSEIRHNEQFF; CDR3 DNA: TGTGCCTGGAGTGTACAGGGTAGCGGGAGTGAAATACGGCACAATGAGCAGTTCTTC
V gene: TRBV18; D gene: TRBD2; clone size: .; J gene: TRBJ2-1; CDR3 protein: CASSPSTSGYNEQFF; CDR3 DNA: TGTGCCAGCTCACCGTCAACTAGCGGCTACAATGAGCAGTTCTTC
V gene: TRBV2; D gene: .; clone size: .; J gene: TRBJ2-5; CDR3 protein: CASSTGTPETQYF; CDR3 DNA: TGTGCCAGCAGCACAGGGACCCCCGAGACCCAGTACTTC
V gene: TRBV6-5; D gene: .; clone size: few; J gene: TRBJ2-3; CDR3 protein: CASSHTDTQYF; CDR3 DNA: TGTGCCAGCAGTCACACAGATACGCAGTATTTT
V gene: TRBV5-6; D gene: .; clone size: .; J gene: TRBJ2-7; CDR3 protein: CASSWRIPLGPYEQYF; CDR3 DNA: TGTGCCAGCAGCTGGAGGATCCCCCTCGGGCCCTACGAGCAGTACTTC
V gene: TRBV7-2; D gene: .; clone size: .; J gene: TRBJ2-1; CDR3 protein: CASSLGPLEGQFF; CDR3 DNA: TGTGCCAGCAGCTTAGGACCCCTTGAGGGGCAGTTCTTC
V gene: TRBV7-8; D gene: TRBD2; clone size: .; J gene: TRBJ2-1; CDR3 protein: CASSFSPSGNHNEQFF; CDR3 DNA: TGTGCCAGCAGCTTTTCCCCTAGCGGGAATCACAATGAGCAGTTCTTC
V gene: TRBV7-8; D gene: .; clone size: .; J gene: TRBJ1-2; CDR3 protein: CASSLGPQPGGYGYTF; CDR3 DNA: TGTGCCAGCAGCTTAGGTCCACAACCCGGCGGCTATGGCTACACCTTC
V gene: TRBV9; D gene: .; clone size: .; J gene: TRBJ2-6; CDR3 protein: CASSARGSGANVLTF; CDR3 DNA: TGTGCCAGCAGCGCCCGGGGCTCTGGGGCCAACGTCCTGACTTTC
V gene: TRBV27; D gene: TRBD1; clone size: .; J gene: TRBJ2-7; CDR3 protein: CASSFRRGLRDRDYEQYF; CDR3 DNA: TGTGCCAGCAGTTTTAGGAGGGGGTTGAGGGACAGGGATTACGAGCAGTACTTC
V gene: TRBV5-6; D gene: .; clone size: once; J gene: TRBJ1-3; CDR3 protein: CASSSRGLSGNTIYF; CDR3 DNA: TGTGCCAGCAGCTCCCGGGGCCTCTCTGGAAACACCATATATTTT